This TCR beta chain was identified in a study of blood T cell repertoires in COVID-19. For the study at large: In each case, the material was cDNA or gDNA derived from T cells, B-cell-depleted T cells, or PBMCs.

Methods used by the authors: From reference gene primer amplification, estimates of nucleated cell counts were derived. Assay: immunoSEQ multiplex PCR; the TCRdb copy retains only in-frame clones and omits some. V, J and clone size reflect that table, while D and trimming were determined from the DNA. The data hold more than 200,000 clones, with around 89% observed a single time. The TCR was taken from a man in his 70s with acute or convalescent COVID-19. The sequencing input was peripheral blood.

In DNA, the CDR3 is TGTGCCAGTAGTATCCCCCTGACAGGGGTTGACTATGGCTACACCTTC. It encodes CASSIPLTGVDYGYTF. The chain uses TRBV19 and TRBJ1-2; 8 nucleotides line up with TRBD1. J lost 3 bases, V lost 3 bases, and 9 bases had no gene match. CDR1 is LNHDA and CDR2 is SQIVND in the germline V gene (reference sequence). This CDR3 has 16 amino acids.